Listed below are T cell receptor beta chains from one sample, sequenced in a study of control samples from healthy donors and cancer patients. The data were produced by immunoSEQ multiplex PCR, yet TCRdb's version contains in-frame clones alone and is incomplete. This sample has just under 100,000 clones, with about 92% found just once. Sequenced input: blood. These receptor sequences come from a man younger than 35 in good health. Both conserved end residues are part of each CDR3. The D gene is left open where the match is weak. Where a row states a size, it is once, few, many or the class of an expanded clone; other rows omit it.

abundance,v_gene,d_gene,j_gene,CDR3nt,CDR3aa
once,TRBV10-3,TRBD2,TRBJ2-3,TGTGCCATCAGTGAGTCCGCTAGCGGGGCCCTGGATACGCAGTATTTT,CAISESASGALDTQYF
-,TRBV4-2,-,TRBJ1-1,TGTGCCAGCAGCCTGGATATGAACACTGAATCTTTCTTT,CASSLDMNTESFF
once,TRBV6-1,-,TRBJ1-1,TGTGCCAGCAGTGACCTAAGGGGGAACACTGAAGCTTTCTTT,CASSDLRGNTEAFF
-,TRBV4-2,TRBD1,TRBJ1-4,TGTGCCAGCAGCCCGGGGACAGTCGGGGAAAAACTGTTTTTT,CASSPGTVGEKLFF
-,TRBV7-6,-,TRBJ2-2,TGTGCCAGCAGCTTAGCTCCTCCATTTGCGAACACCGGGGAGCTGTTTTTT,CASSLAPPFANTGELFF
-,TRBV7-2,-,TRBJ1-4,TGTGCCAGCAGCCCAGCGGGGGTCCTCATTGAAAAACTGTTTTTT,CASSPAGVLIEKLFF
-,TRBV5-1,-,TRBJ1-1,TGCGCCAGCAGCCCTCCCGGGACGGAGTACACTGAAGCTTTCTTT,CASSPPGTEYTEAFF
-,TRBV14,-,TRBJ2-3,TGTGCCAGCAGCCAAGGAGGGCAGAGCACAGATACGCAGTATTTT,CASSQGGQSTDTQYF
-,TRBV5-1,-,TRBJ1-5,TGCGCCAGCAGCTTGGAATTTGGAAATCAGCCCCAGCATTTT,CASSLEFGNQPQHF
-,TRBV2,-,TRBJ2-1,TGTGCCAGCAGTCCCCTAACACGTTCCTACAATGAGCAGTTCTTC,CASSPLTRSYNEQFF
-,TRBV19,TRBD1,TRBJ1-1,TGTGCCAGTAGATCCCCCGGACAGGACGGGGCTTTCTTT,CASRSPGQDGAFF
-,TRBV7-3,TRBD2,TRBJ2-1,TGTGCCAGCAGCCCGCATCCTAAACCGGGACTAGCGGGAGTCAATGAGCAGTTCTTC,CASSPHPKPGLAGVNEQFF
-,TRBV19,-,TRBJ2-1,TGTGCCAGTAGTATAAACTCCTACAATGAGCAGTTCTTC,CASSINSYNEQFF
-,TRBV7-8,-,TRBJ1-1,TGTGCCAGCAGCCCTATACAGTTTTCGCTCCCTGAAGCTTTCTTT,CASSPIQFSLPEAFF
-,TRBV27,-,TRBJ2-7,TGTGCCAGCAGTTTACAAGGCGGGACAAATTCCTACGAGCAGTACTTC,CASSLQGGTNSYEQYF
-,TRBV19,TRBD1,TRBJ1-5,TGTGCCAGTAGTACGATTGGGACAGGGTATAGCAATCAGCCCCAGCATTTT,CASSTIGTGYSNQPQHF
-,TRBV6-2/TRBV6-3,-,TRBJ2-1,TGTGCCAGCAGTTACGAGGCCAGCTCCTACAATGAGCAGTTCTTC,CASSYEASSYNEQFF
-,TRBV6-5,TRBD1,TRBJ2-7,TGTGCCAGCACCGGGACAGGGTTTCATCGCGAGCAGTACTTC,CASTGTGFHREQYF